These T cell receptor beta chains were read from a single sample in a study of CXCR3-negative and CXCR3-positive naive CD8 T cells. TCRdb reprocessed the 5' RACE reads and keeps a single row for each CDR3 protein, giving no DNA. Its table records approximately 96,000 distinct CDR3 sequences. The material sequenced was naive CXCR3+ CD8+ T cells from blood. Receptor source: a human donor in good health. Some clones in this sample may be carry-over from other donors' samples. CDR3s include the opening cysteine and the closing phenylalanine or tryptophan. Each record gives: CDR3 length, J gene, V gene, CDR3 protein.

>16|TRBJ2-1|TRBV7-9
CASSPPHKSSYNEQFF
>15|TRBJ2-7|TRBV2
CASSEAIAGGREQYF
>18|TRBJ1-1|TRBV6-6
CASSYSVVGTPGMFEAFF
>15|TRBJ2-7|TRBV29-1
CSVDTFAGTSYEQYF
>14|TRBJ1-2|TRBV12-3/TRBV12-4
CASSTSGRFYGYTF
>13|TRBJ2-7|TRBV12-3/TRBV12-4
CASSPGQVPLGYF
>14|TRBJ2-1|TRBV29-1
CSVVWPRGYNEQFF
>14|TRBJ1-4|TRBV6-1
CASSETGGYEKLFF
>12|TRBJ2-2|TRBV20-1
CSARELGRELFF
>14|TRBJ2-7|TRBV28
CASRSGTVPYEQYF
>15|TRBJ1-3|TRBV28
CASSFRGITGNTIYF
>15|TRBJ2-7|TRBV29-1
CSARGLSGDFYEQYF
>16|TRBJ2-7|TRBV5-4
CASSAVLGTESYEQYF
>14|TRBJ2-7|TRBV5-1
CASSLGLPLDEQYF
>15|TRBJ1-5|TRBV21-1
CASSKSTEGNQPQHF
>11|TRBJ2-7|TRBV7-9
CASSGGDEQYF
>13|TRBJ2-3|TRBV4-3
CASSGTGADTQYF
>15|TRBJ2-7|TRBV4-3
CASSQMAGSSYEQYF
>14|TRBJ2-3|TRBV28
CASKWTGLADTQYF